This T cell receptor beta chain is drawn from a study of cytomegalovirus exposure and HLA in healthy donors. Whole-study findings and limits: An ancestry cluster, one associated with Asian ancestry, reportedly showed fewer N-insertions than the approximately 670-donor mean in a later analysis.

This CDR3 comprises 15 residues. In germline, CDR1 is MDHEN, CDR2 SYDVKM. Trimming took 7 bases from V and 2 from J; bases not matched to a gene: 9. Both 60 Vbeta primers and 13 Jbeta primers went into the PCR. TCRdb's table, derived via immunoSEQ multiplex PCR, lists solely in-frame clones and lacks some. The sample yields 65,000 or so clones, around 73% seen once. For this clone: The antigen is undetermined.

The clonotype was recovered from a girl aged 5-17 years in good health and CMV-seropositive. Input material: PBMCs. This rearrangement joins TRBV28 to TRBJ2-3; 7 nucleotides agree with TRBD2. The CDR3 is CASTPSGRVTDTQYF. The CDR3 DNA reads TGTGCCAGCACCCCCTCAGGGAGGGTCACAGATACGCAGTATTTT.